This T cell receptor (beta chain) is drawn from a study of graft-versus-host responses after intestinal transplantation (dated by TCRdb to the early 2020s). About the full investigation: Multivisceral, liver-intestinal, or isolated intestinal transplants were received by the recipients. Anti-thymocyte globulin induction was given to all recipients, followed by maintenance tacrolimus and steroids for around three years. After intestinal transplantation, graft-versus-host and host-versus-graft alloreactive T cell clones in the graft, circulation and bone marrow were tracked using bulk TCR-beta CDR3 sequencing. To identify alloreactive clones, pre-transplant mixed lymphocyte reaction products were sequenced and then compared with unstimulated pre-transplant donor and recipient T cells. The cohort enrolled 24 intestinal transplant recipients, one of whom was a retransplant, and a few patients without pretransplant specimens were excluded. Donor T cell macrochimerism was defined as a peak of at least 4% donor T cells among recipient peripheral blood mononuclear cells. Instead of going to the commercial service, samples from a few later patients were sequenced in-house on an Illumina MiSeq and processed with MiXCR.

On the study overall, not on this receptor specifically: Early after transplant, declines in HvG clones were associated with peak levels of circulating GvH clones. GvH clones turned up in recipient bone marrow, with some appearing earlier in ileal mucosa or blood, a pattern consistent with an intestinal mucosal origin. In the allografts of patients with donor T cell macrochimerism, GvH to HvG T cell clonal ratios were high. The conclusions were limited by the relatively low number and heterogeneity of the intestinal transplant patients.

The germline V gene (reference sequence) yields LNHDA for CDR1 and SQIVND for CDR2. Unmatched junction bases come to 4, with V trimmed by 3 bases and J by 9 bases. Measured from the cysteine to the phenylalanine, the CDR3 is 14 residues long. The read is trimmed to its CDR3 DNA, 42 bases read in frame from base 1. The time point label, read with the paper, signifies: cells obtained before transplantation from donor or recipient. In the mixed lymphocyte reactions, 200,000 CFSE-labeled pre-transplant responders were plated with 200,000 irradiated violet-dye-labeled stimulators and cultured for 5 to 6 days. After the mixed lymphocyte reaction, proliferating CD3+CD4+CFSE-low and CD3+CD8+CFSE-low responder cells were FACS-sorted on a BD Influx sorter. Library construction relied on the immunoSEQ multiplex PCR assay. For most patients, genomic DNA was isolated with the Qiagen DNeasy Blood and Tissue Kit and shipped frozen to Adaptive Biotechnologies for TCR sequencing. For most patients, genomic DNA was subjected to high-throughput TCR-beta CDR3 sequencing by Adaptive Biotechnologies. The published analysis was carried out like this. TCR sequencing data for around 20 patients were retrieved from Adaptive's ImmunoSEQ software; three other patients were processed with MiXCR and VDJtools. To correct CD4 versus CD8 sorting errors, sequences present in both subsets at a frequency ratio below 5:1 were removed. Because the origin of CDR3 nucleotide sequences shared between donor and recipient could not be assigned, those sequences were removed. At least 2-fold expansion over unstimulated cells and a minimum CFSE-low frequency of 0.002% (template counts) or 0.001% (read counts) were required for clones to be classified as alloreactive. A clone was considered mappable if detected in the sequenced pre-transplant spleen, lymph node, or MLR CFSE-low populations of the donor or recipient. The cumulative frequency of alloreactive clones was calculated as a percentage of all sequences, weighted by copy number. This immuneACCESS table, as held by TCRdb, lists in-frame sequences with V and J called but not all clones. Of the missing ones, under half trace to an unresolved V gene in checked studies; the others have no known cause. The V and J calls and clone size were taken over from that table, and D and trimming were inferred from the DNA. The sample contains roughly 21,000 clones, 25% to 35% of them found a single time. 9.2% of the sample is taken by the ten largest.

On this clone: Per-nucleotide qualities are absent, and no much larger clonotype sits a single base away.

The receptor comes from a human patient who received an intestinal transplant. The V gene is TRBV19 and the J gene is TRBJ2-1; a stretch of 11 junction bases matches TRBD2. Material: alloreactive CD8+ T cells from a mixed lymphocyte reaction culture, obtained before intestinal transplant. The intended sense of this specimen's cell subset or site label: CFSE-low proliferating T cells sorted from approximately 6-day pre-transplant mixed lymphocyte reaction (GvH or HvG direction). The CDR3 in this case is CASSITGLAGEQFF. The DNA sequence is TGTGCCAGTAGTATTACCGGACTAGCGGGTGAGCAGTTCTTC.